Sequencing of this TCR beta chain was carried out in a study of blood T cells in healthy people across ages. Study details: When template switching was applied, about one barcoded beta molecule was captured per two T cells.

With a J-beta primer mix and a sample-barcoded 5' primer, a second PCR ran about 7 to 12 cycles. A single record per CDR3 protein comes from TCRdb applying MiXCR to the 5' RACE reads. The profile covers some 860,000 distinct CDR3 sequences, with roughly three fifths appearing a single time and 25% to 30% taken by the ten largest. This CDR3 is built from 12 residues. V was clipped by 10 bases and J by 7 bases, with 17 bases between them. Per germline, CDR1 MDHEN and CDR2 SYDVKM. The sequenced sample consisted of blood. The TCR sequence derives from a man between 35 and 55 years old in good health. The chain employs TRBV28 and TRBJ2-7; D ambiguous. The CDR3 coding sequence is TGTGCCACCTCCGACCCCCAGTTGGAGCAGTACTTC. Protein: CATSDPQLEQYF.